This TCR beta chain was retrieved from a study of identical twins. MiXCR, applied by TCRdb to the 5' RACE reads, yields one record per CDR3 protein. The profile shows around 670,000 distinct CDR3 sequences, around 6.1% of them singletons. Whole-study findings and limits: Invariant MAIT and iNKT cells are populations that could partly confound zero-insertion analyses. High-abundance cord blood beta clonotypes had fewer insertions; memory repertoires showed none. The study found weaker excess twin sharing in beta out-of-frame sequences.

In its sample, this clonotype was seen many times. Its specificity is not known. The receptor comes from a man aged 18 to 29 in good health. The sequenced material came from naive T cells sorted from blood.

CDR3 residues: CASSLSGPKGSPLHF. The DNA of the CDR3 is TGTGCCAGCAGCTTATCAGGGCCCAAAGGGTCACCCCTCCACTTT. V gene TRBV7-3 combines with J gene TRBJ1-6, with D tentatively TRBD1 (5 bases). The CDR3 is 15 amino acids. Germline lookup yields CDR1 SGHTA and CDR2 FQGTGA. With 2 bases removed from V and 10 bases from J, the gap between germline ends came to 15 bases.